A selection of T cell receptor beta chains follows, all from one sample in a study of blood T cell repertoires in COVID-19. Sequenced by immunoSEQ multiplex PCR; TCRdb stores in-frame clones only, minus some. The profile shows 11,000 to 15,000 clones, 80% to 85% of them singletons. Sequenced sample: peripheral blood. The receptors come from a man aged 50-60 years with active COVID-19. The CDR3 runs from the conserved cysteine through the conserved F or W. D genes are given only for firm matches. Clone size, where shown, is once, few, many, or a class for clones that have expanded.

clone_size,d_call,j_call,v_call,cdr3_aa,cdr3_nt
-,-,TRBJ1-1,TRBV7-3,CASSLSQGSDTEAFF,TGTGCCAGCAGCCTATCACAGGGAAGTGACACTGAAGCTTTCTTT
-,-,TRBJ2-7,TRBV5-1,CASSLSGSGEQYF,TGCGCCAGCAGTTTGTCGGGGTCGGGCGAGCAGTACTTC
-,TRBD2,TRBJ2-3,TRBV7-9,CASSPLVSSGNTDTQYF,TGTGCCAGCAGCCCCCTAGTGAGTAGCGGGAACACAGATACGCAGTATTTT
-,-,TRBJ1-3,TRBV28,CASTEDLGISGNTIYF,TGTGCCAGCACCGAGGACTTAGGAATCTCTGGAAACACCATATATTTT
-,TRBD2,TRBJ2-7,TRBV19,CASSMGLGSVEQYF,TGTGCCAGTAGTATGGGACTAGGTTCCGTCGAGCAGTACTTC
few,-,TRBJ2-3,TRBV28,CASSLTGPQGDTQYF,TGTGCCAGCAGTTTGACCGGGCCTCAGGGAGATACGCAGTATTTT
once,-,TRBJ1-1,TRBV9,CASSVPQPAYTGRNTEAFF,TGTGCCAGCAGCGTACCCCAACCAGCTTATACAGGGAGGAACACTGAAGCTTTCTTT
-,TRBD2,TRBJ2-3,TRBV6-6,CASSYYASGTTDTQYF,TGTGCCAGCAGTTACTATGCTAGCGGAACCACAGATACGCAGTATTTT
-,-,TRBJ1-1,TRBV27,CASSLAGLLNTEAFF,TGTGCCAGCAGTTTAGCAGGGCTTCTGAACACTGAAGCTTTCTTT
-,-,TRBJ2-3,TRBV7-8,CASSLALAGSRDTQYF,TGTGCCAGCAGCTTAGCGTTGGCAGGGTCGCGAGATACGCAGTATTTT
-,TRBD2,TRBJ2-3,TRBV9,CASSVGGGVGTDTQYF,TGTGCCAGCAGCGTAGGGGGGGGAGTCGGCACAGATACGCAGTATTTT
-,-,TRBJ1-1,TRBV5-6,CASSLALTGGHTEAFF,TGTGCCAGCAGCTTGGCCCTAACCGGGGGGCACACTGAAGCTTTCTTT
-,-,TRBJ1-2,TRBV11-2,CASREGQSFYGYTF,TGTGCCAGCAGGGAGGGGCAGTCCTTCTATGGCTACACCTTC
few,-,TRBJ1-4,TRBV5-1,CASSFRGSQKLFF,TGCGCCAGCAGCTTCAGGGGTAGTCAAAAACTGTTTTTT
once,TRBD1,TRBJ2-3,TRBV19,CASLDRGTDTQYF,TGTGCCAGTTTAGACAGGGGTACAGATACGCAGTATTTT
-,TRBD1,TRBJ2-7,TRBV24-1,CATRGQGPEQYF,TGTGCCACCCGCGGACAGGGCCCGGAGCAGTACTTC
once,TRBD1,TRBJ2-7,TRBV6-5,CASSYRGPYEQYF,TGTGCCAGCAGTTACAGGGGGCCCTACGAGCAGTACTTC
-,-,TRBJ2-3,TRBV3-1/TRBV3-2,CASSQGTQGTQYF,TGTGCCAGCAGCCAGGGGACACAAGGTACGCAGTATTTT
-,-,TRBJ2-1,TRBV7-3,CASSLAASSYNEQFF,TGTGCCAGCAGCTTAGCGGCCAGCTCCTACAATGAGCAGTTCTTC
-,-,TRBJ1-2,TRBV5-4,CASSLAQGRHGYTF,TGTGCCAGCAGCTTGGCCCAGGGAAGACATGGCTACACCTTC
-,TRBD1,TRBJ2-7,TRBV28,CASSSQGGTYEQYF,TGTGCCAGCAGTTCACAGGGGGGCACCTACGAGCAGTACTTC
-,-,TRBJ1-4,TRBV28,CASRELSDRSNEKLFF,TGTGCCAGCAGAGAGCTCTCGGACAGATCTAATGAAAAACTGTTTTTT
once,-,TRBJ1-1,TRBV27,CASSLYDRNTEAFF,TGTGCCAGCAGTTTATACGACAGGAACACTGAAGCTTTCTTT
few,-,TRBJ2-3,TRBV18,CASSPPLTDTQYF,TGTGCCAGCTCACCACCATTAACAGATACGCAGTATTTT
-,-,TRBJ1-4,TRBV3-1/TRBV3-2,CASSLGSGDGYWDEKLFF,TGTGCCAGCAGCCTTGGATCCGGGGATGGGTACTGGGATGAAAAACTGTTTTTT
-,TRBD2,TRBJ2-1,TRBV27,CASKLAGNNEQFF,TGTGCCAGCAAACTAGCGGGCAACAATGAGCAGTTCTTC
-,-,TRBJ2-1,TRBV10-1,CASSDSAGVDEQFF,TGCGCCAGCAGTGATTCGGCAGGGGTAGATGAGCAGTTCTTC
-,-,TRBJ2-1,TRBV21-1,CASSMRGCGSSYNEQFF,TGTGCCAGCAGCATGAGGGGCTGCGGGAGTTCCTACAATGAGCAGTTCTTC
-,TRBD1,TRBJ1-6,TRBV10-1,CASSETGVSPLHF,TGCGCCAGCAGCGAAACAGGGGTTTCACCCCTCCACTTT
-,TRBD1,TRBJ1-6,TRBV10-3,CAISGGTVNSPLHF,TGTGCCATCAGTGGGGGGACAGTCAATTCACCCCTCCACTTT
-,-,TRBJ2-1,TRBV9,CASSETRRSSYNEQFF,TGTGCCAGCAGCGAGACCCGGAGGAGCTCCTACAATGAGCAGTTCTTC
once,-,TRBJ2-7,TRBV19,CASSEARGYEQYF,TGTGCCAGTAGTGAGGCCAGGGGCTACGAGCAGTACTTC